This TCR beta chain derives from a study of blood T cell repertoires in COVID-19. Study-level information: Sources were T cells, B-cell-depleted T cells, or PBMCs; the material itself was cDNA or gDNA.

This CDR3 is built from 16 residues. Germline V lookup: CDR1 MGHDK, CDR2 SYGVNS. J was trimmed by 11 bases and V by 5 bases; bases with no gene match: 14. As handled by the study authors: Reference gene primer amplification gave estimated nucleated cell counts. Using immunoSEQ multiplex PCR, the repertoire was profiled, and TCRdb retains in-frame clones only, with some absent. The V and J calls and clone size come from that table; D and trimming were worked out from the DNA. This table has hundreds of thousands of clones, approximately 92% appearing once. Adults between about 18 and 95 years of age took part from 20 to 25 US areas.

Sequencing input: PBMCs or T cells enriched from blood (not recorded which). The receptor's source is a man in his late teens or twenties who had recovered from COVID-19. This chain links TRBV25-1 with TRBJ2-4; 11 bases align to TRBD2. In nucleotides, the CDR3 is TGTGCCAGCAGTCCTCCCGGAAATAGCGGGGGGGCCGTTCAGTACTTC. Protein product: CASSPPGNSGGAVQYF.